This TCR beta chain was retrieved from a study of shared clonotypes between healthy human individuals. With respect to this clone: The antigen is not known.

Naive CD8 cells comprised CD45RO-negative, CCR7-positively selected cells, excluding terminally differentiated effector memory CD45RA+ cells. General study findings and limits: As a rule, naive subsets had a larger estimated richness than memory subsets.

Deep level was the assay's run setting. Assay: immunoSEQ multiplex PCR; the TCRdb copy retains only in-frame clones and omits some. The sample comprises approximately 740,000 clones, 85% to 95% of which are singletons, and around 24% rests with the top ten. Germline V gene lookup returns CDR1 MDHEN and CDR2 SYDVKM. CDR3 length: 12 residues. The junction had 3 bases not matched to a gene; V was cut back by 5 bases and J by 5 bases. Sequenced sample: naive CD8+ T cells sorted from blood. The V gene is TRBV28, the J gene TRBJ2-7; 7 positions match TRBD2. The TCR sequence derives from a man aged 30-40 years in good health. The CDR3 spells CASSSGIDEQYF. CDR3 bases: TGTGCCAGCAGTAGCGGGATCGACGAGCAGTACTTC.